These 3 T cell receptor beta chains originate from one sample sequenced in a study of cytomegalovirus exposure and HLA in healthy donors. 13 Jbeta primers and 60 Vbeta primers were used for the PCR. Clones were read by immunoSEQ multiplex PCR, and TCRdb kept only the in-frame ones, dropping some. The sample contains roughly 100,000 clones, 76% of which appear only once. Material for sequencing was PBMCs. All receptors derive from a man between 40 and 49 years old in good health and CMV-seronegative.

The V and J genes are TRBV6-1 and TRBJ2-7; 9 bases map to TRBD2. The CDR3 has 13 amino acids. Germline loops: CDR1 MNHNS, CDR2 SASEGT. V trimming: 4 bases; J trimming: 6 bases; junction bases outside the gene matches: 4. The CDR3 DNA reads TGTGCCAGCAGTGGGGCGGGGGGGCGCGAGCAGTACGTC. Amino acid sequence: CASSGAGGREQYV.

This chain connects TRBV2 to TRBJ1-2; D not certain. The CDR3 runs to 11 residues. Trimming left V 7 bases short and J 0 bases short, with 3 bases between. Germline V gives CDR1 SNHLY, CDR2 FYNNEI. CDR3 in amino acids: CASKPNYGYTF. The CDR3 DNA reads TGTGCCAGCAAGCCTAACTATGGCTACACCTTC.

This clone was seen a single time. The CDR3 spells CASSPDRVQPQHF. CDR3 in DNA: TGTGCCAGCAGCCCGGACAGGGTCCAGCCCCAGCATTTT. The V call is TRBV7-3, the J call TRBJ1-5, with 8 bases matching TRBD1. V trimming: 5 bases; J trimming: 7 bases; junction bases outside the gene matches: 4. Germline V gene data show CDR1 as SGHTA and CDR2 as FQGTGA. The CDR3 length is 13 residues.